This T cell receptor beta chain originates from a study of cytomegalovirus exposure and HLA in healthy donors. V was pared by 5 bases and J by 4 bases, with 11 bases between. The CDR3 has 13 residues. The germline V gene encodes CDR1 MNHEY and CDR2 SMNVEV (reference sequence). With 60 Vbeta and 13 Jbeta primers, the PCR was carried out. Clones were read by immunoSEQ multiplex PCR, and TCRdb kept only the in-frame ones, dropping some. The sample has 150,000 to 200,000 clones, approximately 80% seen once. Sequencing was done on a sample of PBMCs. The genes are TRBV27 and TRBJ1-2; D might be TRBD1 (5 bases). The sequence was obtained from a woman in her thirties or forties in good health and CMV-seronegative. CDR3 sequence reads: CASSPRGAYGYTF. CDR3 in DNA: TGTGCCAGCAGTCCCCGCGGGGCCTATGGCTACACCTTC.